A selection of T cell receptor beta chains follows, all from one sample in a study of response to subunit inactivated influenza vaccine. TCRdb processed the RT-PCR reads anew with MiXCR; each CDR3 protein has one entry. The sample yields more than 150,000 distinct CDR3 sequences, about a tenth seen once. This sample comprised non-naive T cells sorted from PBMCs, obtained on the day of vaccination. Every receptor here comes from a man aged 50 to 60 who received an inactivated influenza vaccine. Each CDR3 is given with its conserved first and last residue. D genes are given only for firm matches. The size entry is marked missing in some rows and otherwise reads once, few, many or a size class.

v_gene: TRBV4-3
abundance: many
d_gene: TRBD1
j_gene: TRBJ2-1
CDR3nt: TGCGCCAGCAGCCAAGGGGGTCGGACAGGACACTACAATGAGCAGTTCTTC
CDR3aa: CASSQGGRTGHYNEQFF

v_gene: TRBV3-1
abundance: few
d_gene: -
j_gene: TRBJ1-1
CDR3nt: TGTGCCAGCAGCCACCCGTTAGGGAGTTACACTGAAGCTTTCTTT
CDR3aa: CASSHPLGSYTEAFF

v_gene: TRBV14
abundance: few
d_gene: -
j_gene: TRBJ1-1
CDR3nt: TGTGCCAGCGGACGGGGAATCGGGGCTTTCTTT
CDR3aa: CASGRGIGAFF

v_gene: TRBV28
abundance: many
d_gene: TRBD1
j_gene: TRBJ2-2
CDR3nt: TGTGCCAGCAGGTCCGGGACAGATTACACCGGGGAGCTGTTTTTT
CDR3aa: CASRSGTDYTGELFF

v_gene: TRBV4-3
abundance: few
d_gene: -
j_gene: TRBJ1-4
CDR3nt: TGCGCCAGCAGCCGTGGGACAACTAATGAAAAACTGTTTTTT
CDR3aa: CASSRGTTNEKLFF

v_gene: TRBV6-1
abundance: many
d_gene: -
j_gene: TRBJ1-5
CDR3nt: TGTGCCAGCGCCTTGATGGCATATAGCAATCAGCCCCAGCATTTT
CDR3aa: CASALMAYSNQPQHF

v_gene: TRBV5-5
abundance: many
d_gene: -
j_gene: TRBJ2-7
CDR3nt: TGTGCCAGCAGCTGGTCGGCAACCTACGAGCAGTACTTC
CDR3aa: CASSWSATYEQYF

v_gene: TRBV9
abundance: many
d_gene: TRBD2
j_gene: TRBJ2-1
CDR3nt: TGTGCCAGCAGCACCCCCGGACTAGCGGGGGGTAATGAGCAGTTCTTC
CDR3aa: CASSTPGLAGGNEQFF

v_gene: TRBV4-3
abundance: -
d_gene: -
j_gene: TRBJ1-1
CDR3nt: TGCGCCAGCAGCCAAGAACAGGCGAACACTGAAGCTTTCTTT
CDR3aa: CASSQEQANTEAFF

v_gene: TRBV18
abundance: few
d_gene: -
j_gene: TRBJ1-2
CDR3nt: TGTGCCAGCTCACCCGGGGTGACCTACACCTTC
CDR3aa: CASSPGVTYTF

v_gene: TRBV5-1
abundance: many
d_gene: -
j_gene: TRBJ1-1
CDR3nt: TGCGCCAGCAGGGAGGATTGGGGAAACACTGAAGCTTTCTTT
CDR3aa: CASREDWGNTEAFF

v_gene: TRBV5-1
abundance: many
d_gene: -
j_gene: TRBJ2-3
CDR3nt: TGCGCCAGCAGCTTCAACGGGGACGATACGCAGTATTTT
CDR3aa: CASSFNGDDTQYF

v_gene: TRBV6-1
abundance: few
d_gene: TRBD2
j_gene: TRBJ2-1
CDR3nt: TGTGCCAGCAGTACCGGGACTAGCGTTTACAATGAGCAGTTCTTC
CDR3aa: CASSTGTSVYNEQFF

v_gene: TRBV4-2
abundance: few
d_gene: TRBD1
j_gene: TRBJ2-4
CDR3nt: TGTGCCAGCAGCCAATCCGGACAGGGGAGTAACATTCAGTACTTC
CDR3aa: CASSQSGQGSNIQYF

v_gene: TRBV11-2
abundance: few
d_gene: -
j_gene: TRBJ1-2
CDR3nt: TGTGCCAGCAGCTTCAACAGGGATGGTGTGTGGGGCTACACCTTC
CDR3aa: CASSFNRDGVWGYTF

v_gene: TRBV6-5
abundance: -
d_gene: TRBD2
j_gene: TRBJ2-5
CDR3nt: TGTGCCAGCAGTTACACGGGGACTAGCGGGGTTTCTCAAGAGACCCAGTACTTC
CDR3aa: CASSYTGTSGVSQETQYF

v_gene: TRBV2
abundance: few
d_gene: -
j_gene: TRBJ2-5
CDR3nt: TGTGCCAGCACCGGAAGGGCAGCGACCCAGTACTTC
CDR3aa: CASTGRAATQYF

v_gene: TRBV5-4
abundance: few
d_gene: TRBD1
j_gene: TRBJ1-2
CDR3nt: TGTGCCAGCAGCTTGGCCCAGGGGGCTCTCGACTACACCTTC
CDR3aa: CASSLAQGALDYTF

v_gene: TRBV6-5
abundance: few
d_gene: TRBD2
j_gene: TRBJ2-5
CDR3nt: TGTGCCAGCAGTTACTATGGCGGGGGGGACCAAGAGACCCAGTACTTC
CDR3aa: CASSYYGGGDQETQYF

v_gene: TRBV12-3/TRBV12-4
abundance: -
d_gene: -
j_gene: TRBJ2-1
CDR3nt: TGTGCCAGCAGCCTCTCTCGGATTGAGCAGTTCTTC
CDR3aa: CASSLSRIEQFF

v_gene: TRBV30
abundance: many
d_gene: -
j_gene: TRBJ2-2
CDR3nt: TGTGCCTGGAGTCGGCGGGACAGCGACACCGGGGAGCTGTTTTTT
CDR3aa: CAWSRRDSDTGELFF

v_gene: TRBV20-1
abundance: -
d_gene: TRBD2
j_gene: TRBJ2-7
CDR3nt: TGCAGTGTTGGGACTAGCGGTCTCACCTACGAGCAGTACTTC
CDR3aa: CSVGTSGLTYEQYF

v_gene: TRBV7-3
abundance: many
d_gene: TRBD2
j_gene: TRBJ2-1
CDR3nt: TGTGCCAGCAGCCTAGGGACTAGTCGGTCCAATGAGCAGTTCTTC
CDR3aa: CASSLGTSRSNEQFF

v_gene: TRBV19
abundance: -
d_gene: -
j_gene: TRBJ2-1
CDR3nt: TGTGCCAGTAGTAAAGACAGAGATTCATTCAATGAGCAGTTCTTC
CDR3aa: CASSKDRDSFNEQFF

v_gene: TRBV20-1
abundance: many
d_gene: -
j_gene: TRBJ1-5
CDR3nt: TGCAGTGCTAGAGATGGTGGGGGCAACAATCAGCCCCAGCATTTT
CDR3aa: CSARDGGGNNQPQHF

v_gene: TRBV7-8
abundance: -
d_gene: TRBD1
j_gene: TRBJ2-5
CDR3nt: TGTGCCAGCAGCGCTACAGGGGCGAGGGGGACCCAGTACTTC
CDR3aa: CASSATGARGTQYF

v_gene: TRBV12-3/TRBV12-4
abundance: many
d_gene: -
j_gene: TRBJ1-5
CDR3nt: TGTGCCAGCAGTTTATGGGGGGCTGAAAGCAATCAGCCCCAGCATTTT
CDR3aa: CASSLWGAESNQPQHF

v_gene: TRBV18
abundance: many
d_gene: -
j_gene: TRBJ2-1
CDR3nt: TGTGCCAGCTCAGGGAGGATCCGGGACACCGCCAATGAGCAGTTCTTC
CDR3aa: CASSGRIRDTANEQFF

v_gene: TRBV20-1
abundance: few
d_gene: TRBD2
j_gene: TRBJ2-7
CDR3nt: TGCAGTGCCCAAGTCCCGCGGGGGAGCCAGCGGGTGACCTCCTACGAGCAGTACTTC
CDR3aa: CSAQVPRGSQRVTSYEQYF

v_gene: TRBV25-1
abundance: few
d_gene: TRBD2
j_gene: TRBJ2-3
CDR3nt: TGTGCCAGCAGTGTTCGGGGGGGAAGATTAGATACGCAGTATTTT
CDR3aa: CASSVRGGRLDTQYF

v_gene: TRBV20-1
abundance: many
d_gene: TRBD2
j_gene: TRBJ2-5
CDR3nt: TGCAGTGCTACCCGGACTAGCGGGAGCGTACAAGAGACCCAGTACTTC
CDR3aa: CSATRTSGSVQETQYF

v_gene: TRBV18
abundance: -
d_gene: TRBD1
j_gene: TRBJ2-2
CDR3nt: TGTGCCAGCTCTCTCAACGAGGGGGCCCCCGGGGAGCTGTTTTTT
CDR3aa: CASSLNEGAPGELFF

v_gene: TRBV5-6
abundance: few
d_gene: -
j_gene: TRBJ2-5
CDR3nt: TGTGCCAGCAGCTTGGTGTCAGGGGTGGAGACCCAGTACTTC
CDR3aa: CASSLVSGVETQYF

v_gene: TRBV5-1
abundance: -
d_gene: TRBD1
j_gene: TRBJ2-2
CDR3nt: TGCGCCAGCAGCTGGGGACAGACGTTTTCGAACACCGGGGAGCTGTTTTTT
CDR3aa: CASSWGQTFSNTGELFF

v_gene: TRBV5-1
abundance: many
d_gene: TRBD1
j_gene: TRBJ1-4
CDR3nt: TGCGCCAGCAGCCGCTCTAGGGGGCATGGTGAAAAACTGTTTTTT
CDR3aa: CASSRSRGHGEKLFF

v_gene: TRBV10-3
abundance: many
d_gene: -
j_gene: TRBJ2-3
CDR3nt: TGTGCCATCAGTGGCCAGGGGAAAGCAGACCCCCTTGGGGCGCAGTATTTT
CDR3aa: CAISGQGKADPLGAQYF

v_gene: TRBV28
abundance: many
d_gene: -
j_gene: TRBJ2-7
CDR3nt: TGTGCCAGCCAGGGGAATGCCTACGAGCAGTACTTC
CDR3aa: CASQGNAYEQYF

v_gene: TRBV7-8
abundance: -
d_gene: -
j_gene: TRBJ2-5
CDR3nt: TGTGCCAGCAGCTTAGTGCGGGCTGGGGAGACCCAGTACTTC
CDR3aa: CASSLVRAGETQYF

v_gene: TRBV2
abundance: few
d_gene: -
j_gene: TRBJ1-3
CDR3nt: TGTGCCAGCAGTGAGGGACGTCCAGTCTCTGGAAACACCATATATTTT
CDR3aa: CASSEGRPVSGNTIYF

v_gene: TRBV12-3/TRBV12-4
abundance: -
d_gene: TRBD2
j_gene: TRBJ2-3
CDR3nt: TGTGCCAGCAGTATCACTAGCGGGAGGGGCACAGATACGCAGTATTTT
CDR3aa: CASSITSGRGTDTQYF

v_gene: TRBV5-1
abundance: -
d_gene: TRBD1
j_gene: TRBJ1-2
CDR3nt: TGCGCCAGCAGCCCGCAAAGACAACGACAGGGGAGAGACTATGGCTACACCTTC
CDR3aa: CASSPQRQRQGRDYGYTF

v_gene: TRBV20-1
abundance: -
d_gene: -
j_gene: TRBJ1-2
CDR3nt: TGCAGTGCTCAATTGCGGGCGAACTATGGCTACACCTTC
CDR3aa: CSAQLRANYGYTF

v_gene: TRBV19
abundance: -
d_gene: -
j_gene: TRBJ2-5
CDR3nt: TGTGCCAGTAGTATCTTCGGGACTGAACAAGAGACCCAGTACTTC
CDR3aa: CASSIFGTEQETQYF

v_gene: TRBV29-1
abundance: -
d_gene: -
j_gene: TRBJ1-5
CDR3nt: TGCAGCGTTGGGGCAGCTCAGGGTAGCAATCAGCCCCAGCATTTT
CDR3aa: CSVGAAQGSNQPQHF

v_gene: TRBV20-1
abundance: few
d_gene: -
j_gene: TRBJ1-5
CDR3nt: TGCAGTGCTGTCGAGGGGGGCAATCAGCCCCAGCATTTT
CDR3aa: CSAVEGGNQPQHF

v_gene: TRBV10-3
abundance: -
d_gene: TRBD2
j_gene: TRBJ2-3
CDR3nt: TGTGCCATCAAGAGCGGGAGGGATACAGATACGCAGTATTTT
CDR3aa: CAIKSGRDTDTQYF

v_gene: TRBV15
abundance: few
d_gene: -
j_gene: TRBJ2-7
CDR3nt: TGTGCCACCAGCGACCGGGACAAAATATACGAGCAGTACTTC
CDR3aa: CATSDRDKIYEQYF

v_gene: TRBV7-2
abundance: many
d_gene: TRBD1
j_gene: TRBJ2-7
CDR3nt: TGTGCCAGCAGCTTAGTGGGACAGGTTTACGAGCAGTACTTC
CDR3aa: CASSLVGQVYEQYF

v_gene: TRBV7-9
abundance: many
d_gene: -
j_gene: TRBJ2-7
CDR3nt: TGTGCCAGCAGCCCGACCGTCTACGAGCAGTACTTC
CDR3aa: CASSPTVYEQYF

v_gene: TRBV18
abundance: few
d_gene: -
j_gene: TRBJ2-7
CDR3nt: TGTGCCAGCTCACCACCAAATCCAGGCTCCTACGAGCAGTACTTC
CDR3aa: CASSPPNPGSYEQYF

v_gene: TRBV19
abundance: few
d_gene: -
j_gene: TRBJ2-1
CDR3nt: TGTGCCAGTAGTGTAGGGTGGGATGAGCAGTTCTTC
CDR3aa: CASSVGWDEQFF

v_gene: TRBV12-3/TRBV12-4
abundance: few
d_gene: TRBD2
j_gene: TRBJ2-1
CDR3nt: TGTGCCAGCAGTGGGGGAACTAGCGGGGGCCGGTACAATGAGCAGTTCTTC
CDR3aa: CASSGGTSGGRYNEQFF

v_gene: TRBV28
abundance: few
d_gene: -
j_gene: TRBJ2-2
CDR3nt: TGTGCCAGCAGTTTTCCCTGGTCGAACACCGGGGAGCTGTTTTTT
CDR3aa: CASSFPWSNTGELFF